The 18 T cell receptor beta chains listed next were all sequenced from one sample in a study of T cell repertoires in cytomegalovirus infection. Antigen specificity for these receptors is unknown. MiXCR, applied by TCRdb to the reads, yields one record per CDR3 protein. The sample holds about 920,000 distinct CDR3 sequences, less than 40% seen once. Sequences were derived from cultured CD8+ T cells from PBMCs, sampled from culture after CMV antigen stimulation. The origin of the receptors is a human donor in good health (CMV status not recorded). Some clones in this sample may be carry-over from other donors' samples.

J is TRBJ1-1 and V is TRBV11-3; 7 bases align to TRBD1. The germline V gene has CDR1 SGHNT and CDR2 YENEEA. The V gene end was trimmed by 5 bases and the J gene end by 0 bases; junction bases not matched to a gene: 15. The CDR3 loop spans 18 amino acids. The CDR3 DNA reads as TGTGCCAGCAGCGACACACGTCGGGACAGTCTGGTGAACACTGAAGCTTTCTTT. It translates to CASSDTRRDSLVNTEAFF.

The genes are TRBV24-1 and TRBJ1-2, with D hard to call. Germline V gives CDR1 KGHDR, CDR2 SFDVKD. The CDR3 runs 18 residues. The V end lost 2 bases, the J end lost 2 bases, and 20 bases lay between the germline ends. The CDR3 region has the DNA TGTGCCACCAGTGATTACCCGGATTCCGGGTCTTCGAACTATGGCTACACCTTC. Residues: CATSDYPDSGSSNYGYTF.

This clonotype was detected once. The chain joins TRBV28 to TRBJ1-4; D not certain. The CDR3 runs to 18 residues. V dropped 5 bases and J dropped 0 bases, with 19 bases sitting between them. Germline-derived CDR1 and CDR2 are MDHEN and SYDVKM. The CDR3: CASSLLDAPPPTNEKLFF. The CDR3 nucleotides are TGTGCCAGCAGTCTCTTGGACGCACCGCCACCAACTAATGAAAAACTGTTTTTT.

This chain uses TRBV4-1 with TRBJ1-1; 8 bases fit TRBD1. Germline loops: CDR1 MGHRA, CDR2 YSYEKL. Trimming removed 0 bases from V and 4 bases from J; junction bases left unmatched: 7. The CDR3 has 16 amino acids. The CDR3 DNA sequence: TGCGCCAGCAGCCAAGACTCGGGACAGGTGGCCACTGAAGCTTTCTTT. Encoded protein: CASSQDSGQVATEAFF.

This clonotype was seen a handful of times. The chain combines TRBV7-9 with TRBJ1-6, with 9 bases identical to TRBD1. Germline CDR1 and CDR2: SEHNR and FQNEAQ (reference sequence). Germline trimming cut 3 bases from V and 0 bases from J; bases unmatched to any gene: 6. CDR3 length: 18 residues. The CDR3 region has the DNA TGTGCCAGCAGCTTTGGTGACAGGGGGAGCTCCTATAATTCACCCCTCCACTTT. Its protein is CASSFGDRGSSYNSPLHF. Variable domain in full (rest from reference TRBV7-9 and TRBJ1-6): DTGVSQNPRHKITKRGQNVTFRCDPISEHNRLYWYRQTLGQGPEFLTYFQNEAQLEKSRLLSDRFSAERPKGSFSTLEIQRTEQGDSAMYLCASSFGDRGSSYNSPLHFGNGTRLTVT.

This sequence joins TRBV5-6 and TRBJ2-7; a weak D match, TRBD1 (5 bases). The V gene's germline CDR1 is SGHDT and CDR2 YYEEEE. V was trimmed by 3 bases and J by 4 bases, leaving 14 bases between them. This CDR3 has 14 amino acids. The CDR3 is CASSSPNDRYEQYV. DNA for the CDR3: TGTGCCAGCAGCTCACCAAATGACAGATACGAGCAGTACGTC.

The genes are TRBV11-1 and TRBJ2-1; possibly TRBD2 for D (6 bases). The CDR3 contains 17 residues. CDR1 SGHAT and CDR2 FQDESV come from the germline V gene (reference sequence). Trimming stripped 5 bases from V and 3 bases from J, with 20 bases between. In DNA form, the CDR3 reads TGTGCCAGCAGCCTCCGGCGACTAGTGGGGGGCTACAATGAGCAGTTCTTC. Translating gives CASSLRRLVGGYNEQFF.

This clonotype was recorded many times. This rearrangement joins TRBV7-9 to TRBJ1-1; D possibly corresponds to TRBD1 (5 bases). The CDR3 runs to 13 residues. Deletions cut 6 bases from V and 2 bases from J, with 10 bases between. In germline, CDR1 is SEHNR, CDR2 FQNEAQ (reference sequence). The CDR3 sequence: CASRRDGNTEAFF. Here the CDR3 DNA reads TGTGCCAGCAGAAGGGACGGAAACACTGAAGCTTTCTTT.

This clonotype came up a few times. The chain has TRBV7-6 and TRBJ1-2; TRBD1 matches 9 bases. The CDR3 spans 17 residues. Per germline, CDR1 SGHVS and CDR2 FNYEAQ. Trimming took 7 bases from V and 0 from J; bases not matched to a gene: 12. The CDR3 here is CASTQGTGKISNYGYTF. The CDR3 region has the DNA TGTGCCAGCACCCAAGGGACAGGGAAGATCTCTAACTATGGCTACACCTTC.

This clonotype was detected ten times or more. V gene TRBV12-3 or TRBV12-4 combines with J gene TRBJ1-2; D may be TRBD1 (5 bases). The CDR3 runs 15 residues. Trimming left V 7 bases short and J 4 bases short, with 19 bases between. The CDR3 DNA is TGTGCCAGCACTCCCGGGACCCCTGCTATCTATGGCTACACCTTC. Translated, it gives CASTPGTPAIYGYTF.

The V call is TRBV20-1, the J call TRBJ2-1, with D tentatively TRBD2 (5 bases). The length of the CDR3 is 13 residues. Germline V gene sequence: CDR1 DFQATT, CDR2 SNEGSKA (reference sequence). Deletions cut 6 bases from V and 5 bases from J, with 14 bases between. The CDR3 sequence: CSAHSRGNNEQFF. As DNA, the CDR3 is TGCAGTGCCCACTCTCGGGGAAACAATGAGCAGTTCTTC.

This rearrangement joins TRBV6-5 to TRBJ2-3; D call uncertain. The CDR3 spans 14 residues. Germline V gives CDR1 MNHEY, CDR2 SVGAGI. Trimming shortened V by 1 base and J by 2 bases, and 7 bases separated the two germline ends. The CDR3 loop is CASSYYGATDTQYF. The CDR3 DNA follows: TGTGCCAGCAGTTACTATGGAGCCACAGATACGCAGTATTTT.

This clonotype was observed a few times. The CDR3 region is CASSIKAGANNEQFF. CDR3 DNA: TGTGCCAGCAGTATAAAGGCGGGGGCTAACAATGAGCAGTTCTTC. The chain employs TRBV7-9 and TRBJ2-1, with D tentatively TRBD2 (7 bases). This CDR3 has 15 residues. The germline CDR1 and CDR2 sequences are SEHNR and FQNEAQ (reference sequence). V lost 6 bases, J lost 5 bases, and 17 bases lay in between.

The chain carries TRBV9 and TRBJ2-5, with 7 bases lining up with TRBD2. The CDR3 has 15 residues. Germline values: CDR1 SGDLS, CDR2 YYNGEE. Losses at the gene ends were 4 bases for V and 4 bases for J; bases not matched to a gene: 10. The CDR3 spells CASSYFGGSRETQYF. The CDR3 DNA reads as TGTGCCAGCAGCTACTTCGGGGGGAGTCGAGAGACCCAGTACTTC.

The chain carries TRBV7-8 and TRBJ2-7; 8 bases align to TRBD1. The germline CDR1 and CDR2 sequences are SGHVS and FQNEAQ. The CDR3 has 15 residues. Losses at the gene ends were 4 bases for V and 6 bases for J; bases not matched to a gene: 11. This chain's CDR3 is CASSSRTGTAGEQYF. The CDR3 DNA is TGTGCCAGCAGCTCAAGGACAGGGACCGCCGGCGAGCAGTACTTC.

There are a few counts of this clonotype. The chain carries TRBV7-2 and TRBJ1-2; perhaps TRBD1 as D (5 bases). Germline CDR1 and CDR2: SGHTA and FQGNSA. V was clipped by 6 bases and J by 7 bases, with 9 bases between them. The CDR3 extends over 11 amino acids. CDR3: CASRAGLGYTF. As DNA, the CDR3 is TGTGCCAGCAGAGCGGGGCTTGGCTACACCTTC. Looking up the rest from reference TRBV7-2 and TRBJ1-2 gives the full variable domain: GAGVSQSPSNKVTEKGKDVELRCDPISGHTALYWYRQSLGQGLEFLIYFQGNSAPDKSGLPSDRFSAERTGGSVSTLTIQRTQQEDSAVYLCASRAGLGYTFGSGTRLTVV.

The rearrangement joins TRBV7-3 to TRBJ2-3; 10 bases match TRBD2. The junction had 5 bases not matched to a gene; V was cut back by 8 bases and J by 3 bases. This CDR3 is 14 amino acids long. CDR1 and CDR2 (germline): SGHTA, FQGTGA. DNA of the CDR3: TGTGCCAGCCCAGCGGGGGGGCTTACAGATACGCAGTATTTT. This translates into CASPAGGLTDTQYF.

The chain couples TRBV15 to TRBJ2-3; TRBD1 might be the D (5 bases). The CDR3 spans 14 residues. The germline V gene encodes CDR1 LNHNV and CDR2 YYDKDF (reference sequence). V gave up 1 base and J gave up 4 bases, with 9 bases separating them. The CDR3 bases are TGTGCCACCAGCAGAGGCAGGGATCCAGATACGCAGTATTTT. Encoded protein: CATSRGRDPDTQYF.